One and the same sample provided the 7 T cell receptor beta chains below, sequenced in a study of regulatory T cells. The primer mix had 52 TRBV and 13 TRBJ primers. The data were produced by immunoSEQ multiplex PCR, yet TCRdb's version contains in-frame clones alone and is incomplete. The sample has approximately 9,000 clones; 75% to 90% are singletons. What was sequenced was CD8+ T cells sorted from blood. These TCRs come from a person between 18 and 30 years old with CD3G deficiency.

This chain joins TRBV28 and TRBJ2-3; D is ambiguous. Germline V CDR1 and CDR2: MDHEN, SYDVKM. The CDR3 sequence is 13 residues long. Trimming shortened V by 2 bases and J by 5 bases, and 8 bases separated the two germline ends. The CDR3 is CASSLTSVDTQYF. The CDR3 DNA sequence: TGTGCCAGCAGTTTAACATCCGTAGATACGCAGTATTTT.

The chain is built from TRBV19 and TRBJ2-2; maybe TRBD1 (6 bases). Germline CDR1 reads LNHDA; CDR2 reads SQIVND (reference sequence). Trimming left V 8 bases short and J 5 bases short, with 9 bases between. The CDR3 spans 12 residues. This chain's CDR3 is CASAGATGELFF. Here the CDR3 DNA reads TGTGCCAGTGCAGGGGCGACCGGGGAGCTGTTTTTT.

This chain uses TRBV28 with TRBJ2-1; perhaps D is TRBD1 or TRBD2 (5 bases each). V lost 2 bases, J lost 4 bases, and 18 bases lay in between. The CDR3 length is 17 residues. Germline assignment: CDR1 MDHEN and CDR2 SYDVKM. The CDR3 DNA sequence: TGTGCCAGCAGTTTAGGAGGTGGGCAGGGAAGTTACAATGAGCAGTTCTTC. Protein: CASSLGGGQGSYNEQFF.

V usage is TRBV28 and J usage is TRBJ2-2; D is undetermined. The germline CDR1 and CDR2 sequences are MDHEN and SYDVKM. The CDR3 is made up of 15 amino acids. Trimming left V 2 bases short and J 4 bases short, with 11 bases between. Here the CDR3 reads CASSLNGVFTGELFF. The CDR3 coding sequence is TGTGCCAGCAGTTTAAATGGTGTCTTCACCGGGGAGCTGTTTTTT.

The chain couples TRBV11-2 to TRBJ2-7; D remains ambiguous. In germline, CDR1 is SGHAT, CDR2 FQNNGV. Deletions cut 3 bases from V and 5 bases from J, with 17 bases between. The CDR3 sequence is 15 residues long. In DNA form, the CDR3 reads TGTGCCAGCAGCTTCCACGGACGCCCCTTAGACGAGCAGTACTTC. This sequence encodes CASSFHGRPLDEQYF.

This chain joins TRBV19 and TRBJ1-1; D uncertain. Trimming took 5 bases from V and 1 from J, leaving 8 bases between them. CDR1 is LNHDA and CDR2 is SQIVND in the germline V gene (reference sequence). CDR3 length equals 13 residues. CDR3 sequence reads: CASSQSANTEAFF. The CDR3, as DNA: TGTGCCAGTAGTCAGTCAGCGAACACTGAAGCTTTCTTT.

This chain's CDR3 is CASSPGTEGAEAFF. Here the CDR3 DNA reads TGTGCCAGCAGTCCCGGGACGGAGGGGGCTGAAGCTTTCTTT. The chain recombines TRBV27 with TRBJ1-1; TRBD1 is a possible D gene (6 bases). Trimming stripped 5 bases from V and 6 bases from J, with 16 bases between. The length of the CDR3 is 14 residues. Germline values: CDR1 MNHEY, CDR2 SMNVEV (reference sequence).